A selection of T cell receptor beta chains follows, all from one sample in a study of T cells in Graves' hyperthyroidism and ophthalmopathy. TCRdb reprocessed the multiplex PCR reads via MiXCR and lists one record per CDR3 protein. The table lists around 500,000 distinct CDR3 sequences, 20% to 25% of them singletons. Sequencing was performed on blood. The source is a woman in her seventies with Graves' ophthalmopathy. Each CDR3 is given with its conserved first and last residue. A D gene is named only where the DNA matches it firmly.

v_gene	d_gene	CDR3aa
TRBV6-1	TRBD2	CASSEVVGGTSDKQYF
TRBV5-1	TRBD1	CASSLKGQGNGYTF
TRBV7-9	-	CASSLRRGPVMNTEAFF
TRBV7-9	-	CASSLAFGPTYEQYF
TRBV19	TRBD1	CASSIAPTGGYGYTF
TRBV10-3	TRBD1	CATNRGSGTEAFF
TRBV7-2	TRBD1	CASSLDRVHQPQHF
TRBV30	TRBD2	CAWSVPGGVSETQYF
TRBV19	-	CASSISALQPQHF
TRBV29-1	-	CSVYPREEGTEAFF
TRBV6-1	TRBD1	CASTVDRSKETQYF
TRBV6-2/TRBV6-3	-	CASSNGGSGANVLTF
TRBV20-1	TRBD2	CSASKGLAGTDTQYF
TRBV7-9	TRBD1	CGSSARTGAAGELFF
TRBV6-1	TRBD1	CASRTGSGNTIYF
TRBV20-1	-	CSARGAPASNQPQHF
TRBV28	TRBD2	CASSRPGTSGRSTGANVLTF
TRBV10-3	TRBD1	CAISDSGGLNTEAFF
TRBV7-9	TRBD2	CASSSLAAGELFF
TRBV19	-	CASSPRGAGSTDTQYF
TRBV6-2/TRBV6-3	-	CASQRTTQETQYF
TRBV28	TRBD1	CASSSGQAIYEQYF
TRBV27	-	CASSRPLGAGTDTQYF
TRBV27	-	CASSWAPNSYEQYF
TRBV4-3	TRBD1	CASSQSRGRSTEAFF
TRBV19	-	CASSQSILAGSTDTQYF
TRBV7-2	TRBD2	CASSPTSGGNTGELFF
TRBV11-2	-	CASSLVRQSNSPLHF
TRBV2	-	CASRRTLLGTFSYEQYF
TRBV5-1	-	CASRGQMNYGYTF
TRBV7-2	TRBD1	CASSWDRGLKEQYF
TRBV12-3/TRBV12-4	TRBD2	CASSLLAGAAQTRYF
TRBV20-1	TRBD1	CSAETGAPTDTQYF
TRBV5-5	TRBD1	CASSSDRQGPTNQPQHF
TRBV18	-	CASSSDQNTEAFF
TRBV2	-	CASSGTLPNIQYF
TRBV20-1	-	CSALQPPSYEQYF
TRBV12-3/TRBV12-4	TRBD2	CASSLAGGSGRSYF
TRBV20-1	-	CSAGGTSYEQYF
TRBV20-1	-	CSARDLRAEPYEQYF
TRBV19	-	CASSGPSAIANEQFF
TRBV30	TRBD1	CAWSIPDRVGTDTQYF
TRBV3-1	-	CASSQGQINTEAFF
TRBV6-1	-	CASSEVYRSNYGYTF
TRBV4-1	TRBD2	CASSQYGTSGIDEQFF
TRBV5-5	-	CASSLLGMGTEAFF
TRBV20-1	-	CSAYQGSGEQYF
TRBV28	TRBD2	CASSFLLAGVAGELVF
TRBV7-9	-	CASSLAVDIGLEKLFF
TRBV2	-	CASRLTGSYTEAFF